The 4 T cell receptor beta chains listed next were all sequenced from one sample in a study of low-dose radiotherapy and immunotherapy resistance in tumors. With TRAV- and TRBV-specific primers, first-strand cDNA was made, covering the alpha and beta chains. PCR amplification of the TCRs was performed with Phusion for 15 to 25 PCR cycles, and it relied on a constant-region primer together with a V-primer adapter. Each CDR3 protein gets one entry after TCRdb re-called the reads with MiXCR. This sample has approximately 42,000 distinct CDR3 sequences, with less than 30% found just once. The time point here: after trial treatment. Sample treatment: LDRT plus nivolumab, ipilimumab, low-dose cyclophosphamide and aspirin (RACIN trial). Here the sequenced sample was PBMCs, taken after low-dose radiotherapy plus immunotherapy. These receptors all stem from a male donor with prostate cancer.

The chain joins TRBV10-3 to TRBJ2-1; D ambiguous. Germline CDR1 and CDR2: ENHRY and SYGVKD. The CDR3 consists of 12 residues. The V and J ends lost 5 bases and 6 bases respectively, with 8 bases between them. Here the CDR3 reads CAISYEINEQFF. CDR3 nucleotide sequence: TGTGCCATCAGTTACGAGATCAATGAGCAGTTCTTC.

This clonotype was observed many times. V is TRBV6-6 and J is TRBJ1-1, with 7 bases that match TRBD1. With 5 bases clipped from V and 0 bases from J, the junction kept 9 bases outside the gene matches. This CDR3 is built from 16 residues. The germline gives CDR1 MNHNY, CDR2 SVGAGI (reference sequence). The CDR3 reads CASSPQGGQVNTEAFF. DNA for the CDR3: TGTGCCAGCAGTCCCCAAGGAGGACAGGTGAACACTGAAGCTTTCTTT.

This clonotype showed up many times. The chain joins TRBV9 to TRBJ1-2; D may be TRBD1 (5 bases). Deletions cut 4 bases from V and 7 bases from J, with 17 bases between. Germline assignment: CDR1 SGDLS and CDR2 YYNGEE. CDR3 length: 14 amino acids. The CDR3 sequence: CASSPERGVGGYTF. The CDR3 nucleotides read TGTGCCAGCAGCCCCGAACGGGGGGTCGGTGGCTACACCTTC.

This clonotype turned up a few times. V is TRBV7-8 and J is TRBJ2-7; 7 nucleotides match TRBD1. Germline V CDR1 and CDR2: SGHVS, FQNEAQ. The CDR3 is 14 residues long. Trimming at V came to 5 bases and at J to 0 bases, leaving 4 bases not matched to a gene. The CDR3, as DNA: TGTGCCAGCAGCCTAGGGGGCCTCTCCTACGAGCAGTACTTC. This gives the protein CASSLGGLSYEQYF.